Reported below is one TCR beta chain. This clone was picked up one time. There is no known antigen for this receptor. The junction does not match germline at one end; this may be a read error. TCRbeta CDR3 regions were amplified from genomic DNA by means of the immunoSEQ Assay, a bias-controlled multiplex PCR. Per the source publication's procedure: Nucleated cell counts per sample were estimated from amplification of reference gene primers within the assay. To quantify the absolute abundance of each unique TCRbeta CDR3 rearrangement, sequence reads were collapsed and filtered. For each sample, productive Simpson clonality was calculated as the square root of Simpson's diversity index across productive rearrangements. This immuneACCESS table, as held by TCRdb, lists in-frame sequences with V and J called but not all clones. Of the missing ones, under half trace to an unresolved V gene in checked studies; the others have no known cause. The DNA was the basis for D and trimming; V, J and clone size are from that table. Here the sample has fewer than 75,000 clones; 75% to 80% occur a single time. 5% to 7.5% of the sample is taken by the ten largest.

The collaborating institutions used their own protocols to collect whole blood in K2EDTA tubes. For TCRbeta analysis, collaborators shipped samples as frozen whole blood, isolated PBMCs, or DNA extracted from either of those sample types. This sample was taken from a study of blood T cell repertoires in COVID-19 (dated by TCRdb to the early 2020s). In the study overall: Samples from collaborators originated in the United States, Italy and Spain and spanned both the acute and convalescent phases of COVID-19. The material from the prospective study consisted of cDNA or gDNA derived from T cells, B-cell-depleted T cells, or PBMCs. Deeply sampled blood TCRbeta repertoires from subjects exposed to, actively infected with, or recovered from COVID-19 were included in the dataset. The repertoires were released in a freely available public database intended as a resource for research on the immune response to SARS-CoV-2. Samples came from the ongoing ImmuneRACE study (first 160 participants) plus 1,254 subjects from 6 global collaborators. The sample metadata nearly always contained a de-identified subject ID, COVID-19 status, age in years and sex. Where available, HLA class I and class II types were taken from metadata supplied by the sample provider and were not determined by assay-based typing.

Broad study findings and their caveats: The quantity of clinical and demographic metadata differed by source and by participant and was supplied without curation.

The CDR3 spans 13 residues, from the cysteine through the phenylalanine. Only the CDR3 DNA stays, 39 bases, in frame from base 1. Looking up the germline V gene (reference sequence) yields CDR1 SSHAT and CDR2 FNYEAQ. The source of this sequence is a woman between 55 and 75 years old with acute or convalescent COVID-19. The sample consisted of peripheral blood. The rearrangement combines TRBV7-7 with TRBJ2-1; too little of a D gene remains to name it. CDR3 protein: CASSNNLGDEQFF. The sequenced DNA: TGTGCTAGCAGCAACAATTTGGGCGATGAGCAGTTCTTC.